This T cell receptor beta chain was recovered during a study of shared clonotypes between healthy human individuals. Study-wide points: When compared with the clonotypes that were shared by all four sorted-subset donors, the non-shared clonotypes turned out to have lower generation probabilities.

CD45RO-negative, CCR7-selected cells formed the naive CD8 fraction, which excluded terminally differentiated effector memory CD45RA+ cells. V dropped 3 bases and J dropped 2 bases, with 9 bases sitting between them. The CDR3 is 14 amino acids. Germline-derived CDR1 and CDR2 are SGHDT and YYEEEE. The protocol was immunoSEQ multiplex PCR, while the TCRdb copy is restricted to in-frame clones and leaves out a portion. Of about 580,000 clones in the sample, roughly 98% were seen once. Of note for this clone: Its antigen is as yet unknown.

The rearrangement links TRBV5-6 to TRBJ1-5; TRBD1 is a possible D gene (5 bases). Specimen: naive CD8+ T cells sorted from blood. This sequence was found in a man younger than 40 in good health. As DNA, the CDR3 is TGTGCCAGCAGCTCCAGGGAGGGCAATCAGCCCCAGCATTTT. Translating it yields CASSSREGNQPQHF.